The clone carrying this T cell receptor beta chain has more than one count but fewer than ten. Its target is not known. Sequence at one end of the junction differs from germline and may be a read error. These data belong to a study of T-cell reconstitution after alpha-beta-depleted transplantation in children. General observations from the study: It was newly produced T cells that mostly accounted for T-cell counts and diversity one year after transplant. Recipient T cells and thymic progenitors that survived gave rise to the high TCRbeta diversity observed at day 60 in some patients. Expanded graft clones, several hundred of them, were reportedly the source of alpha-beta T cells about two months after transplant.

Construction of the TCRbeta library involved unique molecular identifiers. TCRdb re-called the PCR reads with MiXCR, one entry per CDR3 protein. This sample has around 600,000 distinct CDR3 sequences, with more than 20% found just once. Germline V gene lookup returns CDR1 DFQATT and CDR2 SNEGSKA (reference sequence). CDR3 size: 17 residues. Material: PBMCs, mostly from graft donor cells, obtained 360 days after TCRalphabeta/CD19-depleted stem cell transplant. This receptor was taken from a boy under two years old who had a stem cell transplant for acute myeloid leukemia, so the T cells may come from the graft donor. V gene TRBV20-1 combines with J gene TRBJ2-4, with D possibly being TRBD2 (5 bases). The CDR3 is CCASHPSRALAKNIQYF. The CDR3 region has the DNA TGCTGTGCTAGCCATCCTTCGCGGGCCCTAGCCAAAAACATTCAGTACTTC.